This passage covers 10 T cell receptor beta chains from one sample sequenced in a study of T cell repertoires in ileal Crohn's disease. Generated by immunoSEQ multiplex PCR, the TCRdb table keeps only in-frame clones and is missing some. Among roughly 13,000 clones, 70% to 90% were seen once, and the ten largest hold approximately 4%. Specimen: ileal tissue. The receptors stem from an adult with Crohn's disease.

CDR3 protein: CASSDTLRTTRAVGYTF. CDR3 DNA sequence: TGTGCCAGCAGTGACACACTCCGGACTACACGAGCTGTGGGCTACACCTTC. The gene calls are TRBV6-1 and TRBJ1-2; unclear D gene. Germline values: CDR1 MNHNS, CDR2 SASEGT. CDR3 length: 17 residues. V lost 3 bases to trimming and J lost 8 bases, with 25 bases between them.

This clone was observed once. The gene calls are TRBV29-1 and TRBJ2-6; the D gene is possibly TRBD2 (6 bases). The germline CDR1 and CDR2 sequences are SQVTM and ANQGSEA. Trimming removed 0 bases at V and 3 bases at J, with 9 bases between. This CDR3 has 15 residues. The CDR3 DNA is TGCAGCGTTGAAGATCGGGGAGGTGGGGCCAACGTCCTGACTTTC. Its protein product is CSVEDRGGGANVLTF.

CDR3 protein: CAWRGDGSHGYTF. CDR3 nucleotide sequence: TGTGCCTGGAGAGGGGACGGGAGTCATGGCTACACCTTC. This chain uses TRBV30 with TRBJ1-2, with D possibly TRBD1 on 5 matching bases. There are 13 residues in the CDR3. V lost 3 bases, J lost 6 bases, and 14 bases lay in between. CDR1 is GTSNPN and CDR2 is SVGIG in the germline V gene (reference sequence).

This chain links TRBV27 with TRBJ2-7; tentative D call: TRBD1 (6 bases). CDR3 size: 15 residues. Trimming shortened V by 4 bases and J by 1 base, and 14 bases separated the two germline ends. CDR1 is MNHEY and CDR2 is SMNVEV in the germline V gene (reference sequence). CDR3 nucleotide sequence: TGTGCCAGCAGTTCACCAGAACAGGGATCCTACGAGCAGTACTTC. Protein product: CASSSPEQGSYEQYF.

CDR3 residues: CASSVTSGVNTGELFF. In DNA, the CDR3 is TGTGCCAGCAGCGTCACTAGCGGGGTGAACACCGGGGAGCTGTTTTTT. The chain is built from TRBV9 and TRBJ2-2; 10 bases are shared with TRBD2. The CDR3 has 16 residues. J gave up 1 base and V 2 bases, and 2 bases lay outside the gene matches. Germline CDR1 reads SGDLS; CDR2 reads YYNGEE.

The V gene is TRBV6-1, the J gene TRBJ2-7; 7 nucleotides match TRBD2. The germline gives CDR1 MNHNS, CDR2 SASEGT. V shed 6 bases and J 3 bases; nucleotides not matched to a gene: 5. This CDR3 comprises 13 residues. This CDR3 is CASSRGGGYEQYF. The CDR3 region has the DNA TGTGCCAGCAGCAGAGGCGGGGGCTACGAGCAGTACTTC.

The chain employs TRBV7-2 and TRBJ2-7; a weak D match, TRBD2 (6 bases). The CDR3 covers 13 residues. With 3 bases removed from V and 3 bases from J, the gap between germline ends came to 9 bases. Germline values: CDR1 SGHTA, CDR2 FQGNSA. In DNA form, the CDR3 reads TGTGCCAGCAGCTTGGCCGGGGGCTACGAGCAGTACTTC. It yields the protein CASSLAGGYEQYF.

This sequence joins TRBV5-4 and TRBJ2-5; D possibly corresponds to TRBD2 (5 bases). In germline, CDR1 is SGHNT, CDR2 YYREEE (reference sequence). There are 14 residues in the CDR3. Between the trimmed V and J ends, which lost 4 bases and 5 bases, there was a span of 15 bases. In DNA form, the CDR3 reads TGTGCCAGCAGCCCTAGCTCCGCGAGGGAGACCCAGTACTTC. This gives the protein CASSPSSARETQYF.

J is TRBJ2-3 and V is TRBV6-5; 8 bases are shared with TRBD2. In germline, CDR1 is MNHEY, CDR2 SVGAGI. Trimming at V came to 5 bases and at J to 3 bases, leaving 4 bases not matched to a gene. The CDR3 runs 14 residues. In DNA form, the CDR3 reads TGTGCCAGCAGTCTCGAGCGGGAGACAGATACGCAGTATTTT. As protein: CASSLERETDTQYF.

The chain is built from TRBV28 and TRBJ1-5; D perhaps matches TRBD1 (5 bases). Trimming removed 3 bases from V and 8 bases from J, with 14 bases in between. CDR1 MDHEN and CDR2 SYDVKM come from the germline V gene. The CDR3 has 14 residues. Here the CDR3 reads CASSFRGGGKPQHF. Here the CDR3 DNA reads TGTGCCAGCAGTTTTAGGGGTGGTGGAAAGCCCCAGCATTTT.